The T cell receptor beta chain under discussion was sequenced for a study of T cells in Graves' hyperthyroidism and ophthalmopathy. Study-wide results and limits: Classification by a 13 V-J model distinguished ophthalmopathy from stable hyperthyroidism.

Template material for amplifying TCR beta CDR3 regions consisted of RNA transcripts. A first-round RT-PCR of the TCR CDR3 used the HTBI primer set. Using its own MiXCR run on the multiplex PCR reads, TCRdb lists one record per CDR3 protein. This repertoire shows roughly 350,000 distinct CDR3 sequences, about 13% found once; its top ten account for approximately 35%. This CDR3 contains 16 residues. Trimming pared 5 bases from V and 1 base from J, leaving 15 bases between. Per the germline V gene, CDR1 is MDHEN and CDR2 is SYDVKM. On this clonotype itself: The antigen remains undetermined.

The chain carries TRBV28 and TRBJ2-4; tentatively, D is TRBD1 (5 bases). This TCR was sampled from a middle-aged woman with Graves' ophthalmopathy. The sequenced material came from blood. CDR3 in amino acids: CASSPYFQGAKNIQYF. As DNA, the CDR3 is TGTGCCAGCAGTCCATATTTCCAGGGCGCCAAAAACATTCAGTACTTC.